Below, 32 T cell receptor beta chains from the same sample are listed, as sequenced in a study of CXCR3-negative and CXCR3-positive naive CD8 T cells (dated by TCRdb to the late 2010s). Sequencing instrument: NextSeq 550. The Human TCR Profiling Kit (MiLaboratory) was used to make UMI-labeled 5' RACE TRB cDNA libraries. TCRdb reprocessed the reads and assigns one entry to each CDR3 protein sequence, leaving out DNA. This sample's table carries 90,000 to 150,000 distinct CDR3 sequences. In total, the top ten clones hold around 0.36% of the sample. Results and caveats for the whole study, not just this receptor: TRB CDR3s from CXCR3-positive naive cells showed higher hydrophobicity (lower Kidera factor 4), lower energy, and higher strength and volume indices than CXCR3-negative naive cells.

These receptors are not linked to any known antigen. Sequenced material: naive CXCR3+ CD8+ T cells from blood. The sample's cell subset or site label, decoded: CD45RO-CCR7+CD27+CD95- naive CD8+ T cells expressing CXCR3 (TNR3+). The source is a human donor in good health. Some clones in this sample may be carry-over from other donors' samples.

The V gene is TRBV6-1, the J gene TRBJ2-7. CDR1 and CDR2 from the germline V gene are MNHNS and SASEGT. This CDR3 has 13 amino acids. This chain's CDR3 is CASSEGAPYEQYF.

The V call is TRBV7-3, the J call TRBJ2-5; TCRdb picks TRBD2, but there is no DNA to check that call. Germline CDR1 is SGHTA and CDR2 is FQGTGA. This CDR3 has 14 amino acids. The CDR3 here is CASSSSGGRETQYF.

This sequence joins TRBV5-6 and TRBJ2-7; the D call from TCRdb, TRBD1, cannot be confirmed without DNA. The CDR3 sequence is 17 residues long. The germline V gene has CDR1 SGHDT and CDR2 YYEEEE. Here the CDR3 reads CASSPTRPGPSSYEQYF.

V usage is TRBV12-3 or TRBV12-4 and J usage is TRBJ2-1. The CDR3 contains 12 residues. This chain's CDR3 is CASSPNYHEQFF.

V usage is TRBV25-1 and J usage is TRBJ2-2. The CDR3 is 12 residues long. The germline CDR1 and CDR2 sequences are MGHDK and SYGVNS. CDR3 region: CASSLVAGELFF.

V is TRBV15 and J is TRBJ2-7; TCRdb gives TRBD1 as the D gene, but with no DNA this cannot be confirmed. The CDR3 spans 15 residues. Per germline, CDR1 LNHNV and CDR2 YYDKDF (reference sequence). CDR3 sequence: CATSTTTGGKDEQYF.

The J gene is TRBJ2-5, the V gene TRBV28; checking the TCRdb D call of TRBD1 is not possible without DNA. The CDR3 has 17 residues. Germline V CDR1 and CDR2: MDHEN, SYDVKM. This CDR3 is CASSFQRGQETQETQYF.

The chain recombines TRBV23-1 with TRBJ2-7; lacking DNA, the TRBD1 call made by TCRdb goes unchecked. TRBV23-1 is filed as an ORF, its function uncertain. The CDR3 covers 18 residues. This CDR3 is CASSQPQTTGLKNYEQYF.

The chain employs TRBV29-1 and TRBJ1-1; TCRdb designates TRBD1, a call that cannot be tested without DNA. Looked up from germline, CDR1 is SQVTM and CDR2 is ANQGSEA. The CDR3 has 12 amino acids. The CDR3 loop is CSVESLSMQAFF.

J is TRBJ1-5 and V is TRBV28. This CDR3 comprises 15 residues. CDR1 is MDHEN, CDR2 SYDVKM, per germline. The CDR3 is CASSFQTSSNQPQHF.

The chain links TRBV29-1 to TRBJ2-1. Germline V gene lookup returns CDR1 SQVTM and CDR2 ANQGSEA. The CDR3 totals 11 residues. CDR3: CSVEYYNEQFF.

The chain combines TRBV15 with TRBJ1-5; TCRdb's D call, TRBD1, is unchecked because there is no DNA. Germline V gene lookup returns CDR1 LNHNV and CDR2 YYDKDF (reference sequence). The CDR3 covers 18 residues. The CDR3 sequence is CATSSGDRARYSNQPQHF.

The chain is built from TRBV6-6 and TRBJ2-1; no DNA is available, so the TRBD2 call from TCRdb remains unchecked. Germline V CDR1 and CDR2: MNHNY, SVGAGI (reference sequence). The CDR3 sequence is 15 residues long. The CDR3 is CASSHPVGGAYEQFF.

This chain's CDR3 is CASELGAKPIGELFF. This rearrangement joins TRBV5-6 to TRBJ2-2. The CDR3 spans 15 residues. Germline CDR1 reads SGHDT; CDR2 reads YYEEEE.

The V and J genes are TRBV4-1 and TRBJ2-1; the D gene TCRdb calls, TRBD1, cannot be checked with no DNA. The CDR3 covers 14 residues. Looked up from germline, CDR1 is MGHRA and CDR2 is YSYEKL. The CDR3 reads CASSPPAPYHEQFF.

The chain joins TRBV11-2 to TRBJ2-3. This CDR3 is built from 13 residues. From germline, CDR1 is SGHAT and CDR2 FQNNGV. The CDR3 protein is CASSLLTTDTQYF. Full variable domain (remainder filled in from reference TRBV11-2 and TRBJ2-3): EAGVAQSPRYKIIEKRQSVAFWCNPISGHATLYWYQQILGQGPKLLIQFQNNGVVDDSQLPKDRFSAERLKGVDSTLKIQPAKLEDSAVYLCASSLLTTDTQYFGPGTRLTVL.

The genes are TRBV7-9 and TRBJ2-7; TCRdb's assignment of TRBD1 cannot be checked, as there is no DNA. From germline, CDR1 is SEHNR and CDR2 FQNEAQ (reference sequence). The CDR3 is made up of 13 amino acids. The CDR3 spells CASSFGQVSEQYF.

The CDR3 loop is CASSPRGQVSSSNEQYF. V and J are TRBV18 and TRBJ2-7. This CDR3 spans 17 amino acids. The V gene's germline CDR1 is KGHSH and CDR2 LQKENI.

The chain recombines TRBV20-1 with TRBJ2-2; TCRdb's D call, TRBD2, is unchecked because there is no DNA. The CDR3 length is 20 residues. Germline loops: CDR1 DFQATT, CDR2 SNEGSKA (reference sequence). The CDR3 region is CSASPQTGGLGLAPTGELFF.

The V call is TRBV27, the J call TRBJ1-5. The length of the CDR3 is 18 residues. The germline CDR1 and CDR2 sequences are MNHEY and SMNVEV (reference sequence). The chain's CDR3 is CASSFSGIRYPGNQPQHF.

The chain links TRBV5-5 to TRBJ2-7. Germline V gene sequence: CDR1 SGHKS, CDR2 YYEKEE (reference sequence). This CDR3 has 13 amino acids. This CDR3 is CASSLYSTYEQYF.

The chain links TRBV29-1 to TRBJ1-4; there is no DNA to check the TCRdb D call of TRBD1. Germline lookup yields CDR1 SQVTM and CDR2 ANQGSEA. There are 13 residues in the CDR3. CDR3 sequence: CSARQGEEEKLFF.

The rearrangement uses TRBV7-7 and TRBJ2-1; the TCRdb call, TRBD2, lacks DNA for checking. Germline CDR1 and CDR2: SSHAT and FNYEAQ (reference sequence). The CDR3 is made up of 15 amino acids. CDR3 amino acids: CASSLRDSTYNEQFF.

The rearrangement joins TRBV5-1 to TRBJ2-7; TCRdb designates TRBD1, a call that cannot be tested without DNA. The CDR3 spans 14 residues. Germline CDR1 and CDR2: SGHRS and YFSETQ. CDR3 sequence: CASSQDSVLFEQYF.

CDR3: CASSPGQGAFEQYF. The chain combines TRBV4-2 with TRBJ2-7; TCRdb returns TRBD1, unconfirmable since there is no DNA. The germline gives CDR1 LGHNA, CDR2 YNFKEQ. The CDR3 has 14 residues.

The CDR3 sequence is CASSPLGGRAGTEAFF. The rearrangement joins TRBV13 to TRBJ1-1. Looked up from germline, CDR1 is PRHDT and CDR2 is FYEKMQ (reference sequence). The CDR3 extends over 16 amino acids.

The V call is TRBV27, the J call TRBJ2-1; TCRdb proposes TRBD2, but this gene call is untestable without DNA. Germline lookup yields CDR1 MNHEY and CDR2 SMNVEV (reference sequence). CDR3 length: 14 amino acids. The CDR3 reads CASSYSGGYGEQFF.

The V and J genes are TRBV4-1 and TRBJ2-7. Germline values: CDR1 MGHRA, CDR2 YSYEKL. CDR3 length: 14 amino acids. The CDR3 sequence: CASSQSGTTYEQYF.

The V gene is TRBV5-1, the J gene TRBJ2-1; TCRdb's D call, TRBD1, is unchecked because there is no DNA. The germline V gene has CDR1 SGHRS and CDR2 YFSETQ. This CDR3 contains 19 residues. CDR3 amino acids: CASSSLLGGTEKKDNEQFF.

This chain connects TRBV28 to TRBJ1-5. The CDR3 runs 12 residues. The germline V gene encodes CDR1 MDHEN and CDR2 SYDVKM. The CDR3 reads CASSDLGQPQHF.

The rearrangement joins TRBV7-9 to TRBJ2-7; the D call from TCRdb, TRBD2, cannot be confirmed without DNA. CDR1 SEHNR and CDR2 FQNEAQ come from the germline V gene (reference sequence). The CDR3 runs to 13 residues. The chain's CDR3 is CASGGDPAYEQYF. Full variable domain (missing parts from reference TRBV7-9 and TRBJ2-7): DTGVSQNPRHKITKRGQNVTFRCDPISEHNRLYWYRQTLGQGPEFLTYFQNEAQLEKSRLLSDRFSAERPKGSFSTLEIQRTEQGDSAMYLCASGGDPAYEQYFGPGTRLTVT.

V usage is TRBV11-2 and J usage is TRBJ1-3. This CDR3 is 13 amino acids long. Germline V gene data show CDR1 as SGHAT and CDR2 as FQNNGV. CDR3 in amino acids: CATLHGSGNTIYF.